This T cell receptor (beta chain) derives from a study of T cells in Graves' hyperthyroidism and ophthalmopathy. In germline, CDR1 is SQVTM, CDR2 ANQGSEA. V shed 2 bases and J shed 1 base, with 11 bases lying between them. The length of the CDR3 is 14 residues. The investigators amplified TCR beta CDR3 regions from RNA transcripts. An initial round of RT-PCR targeting the TCR CDR3 relied on the HTBI primer set. TCRdb re-analysed the multiplex PCR reads in MiXCR, keeping a single row per CDR3 protein. Here the sample spans around 570,000 distinct CDR3 sequences, 15% to 20% being singletons. Cells are PBMCs isolated from more than 8.5 ml of fresh blood.

Sequencing was done on a sample of blood. The clonotype comes from a man in his forties or fifties with Graves' ophthalmopathy. The rearrangement joins TRBV29-1 to TRBJ2-5; D ambiguous. The CDR3 protein is CSVENGGFQETQYF. The CDR3 nucleotides are TGCAGCGTTGAAAATGGCGGATTCCAAGAGACCCAGTACTTC.